The 13 T cell receptor beta chains listed next were all sequenced from one sample in a study of regulatory T cells in long-lasting Graves disease. With iRepertoire HTBI primers and Arm-PCR of CDR3 regions, TCR beta libraries were built. In TCRdb, the multiplex PCR reads were re-called with MiXCR into one record per CDR3 protein. The data hold 400,000 or so distinct CDR3 sequences, with 23% observed a single time. The time point denotes: persistent/refractory GD, antithyroid drugs over 5 years with positive TRAb. PBMC RNA served as the TCR library source. This material consisted of peripheral blood mononuclear cells (PBMCs), taken when the disease was refractory, from a patient treated with antithyroid drugs. All receptors come from a female donor with Graves disease.

In regard to this clonotype: It may be a read error: a sequence one base away is much more abundant. The chain links TRBV30 to TRBJ2-4, with D tentatively TRBD1 (6 bases). The DNA end lines up better with TRBJ1-2; the J call may be wrong. In germline, CDR1 is GTSNPN, CDR2 SVGIG (reference sequence). CDR3 size: 14 residues. CDR3 region: CARSMGHTTYGYTF. Written as DNA, the CDR3 is TGTGCCCGGAGTATGGGACACACGACATATGGCTACACCTTC.

A remark on this clonotype: With a much larger clone just one base away, this may be a read error. The chain links TRBV10-3 to TRBJ2-3; a weak D match, TRBD2 (5 bases). Germline values: CDR1 ENHRY, CDR2 SYGVKD. The CDR3 is 15 residues long. This CDR3 is CAISGGSGSIDTQYF. The CDR3 DNA follows: TGTGCCATCAGTGGGGGAAGCGGAAGCATAGATACGCAGTATTTT.

Concerning this clonotype itself: This likely reflects a read error, since a far larger clone is one base away. Here the CDR3 reads CAISEGSGSVQPQHF. As DNA, the CDR3 is TGTGCCATCAGTGAGGGGTCAGGGTCAGTTCAGCCCCAGCATTTT. The chain recombines TRBV10-3 with TRBJ1-5; possible D gene TRBD1, 5 bases. V was trimmed by 2 bases and J by 6 bases, leaving 14 bases between them. The CDR3 consists of 15 residues. Per germline, CDR1 ENHRY and CDR2 SYGVKD.

This clonotype came up many times. The J gene is TRBJ1-5, the V gene TRBV6-5, with TRBD1 matching over 8 bases. From germline, CDR1 is MNHEY and CDR2 SVGAGI. The V and J ends lost 3 bases and 0 bases, in that order; junction bases with no gene match: 4. This CDR3 has 16 amino acids. The CDR3 DNA reads TGTGCCAGCAGTTATGGGGACAGGTATAGCAATCAGCCCCAGCATTTT. Amino acids: CASSYGDRYSNQPQHF.

This clonotype showed up just a few times. The chain links TRBV6-9 to TRBJ2-2; 8 bases fit TRBD2. V lost 3 bases, J lost 14 bases, and 17 bases stayed unmatched. The CDR3 is 16 amino acids. In germline, CDR1 is MNHGY, CDR2 SVAAGI. In DNA form, the CDR3 reads TGTGCCAGCAGTTACGGAGCGGGAGAGAGTCAGGCCACCCTGTTTTTT. Translated, it gives CASSYGAGESQATLFF.

In this sample, this clonotype turned up many times. The J gene is TRBJ2-5, the V gene TRBV12-3 or TRBV12-4; 7 bases match TRBD1. The junction had 6 bases not matched to a gene; V was cut back by 6 bases and J by 2 bases. This CDR3 comprises 14 residues. Here the CDR3 reads CASSRTGKQETQYF. As DNA, the CDR3 is TGTGCCAGCAGCCGGACAGGAAAACAAGAGACCCAGTACTTC.

The table lists this clonotype with many counts. V is TRBV7-2 and J is TRBJ1-5; D is unclear. CDR1 is SGHTA, CDR2 FQGNSA, per germline. CDR3 length: 13 amino acids. V was cut by 8 bases and J by 9 bases, with 17 bases left in between. CDR3 DNA: TGTGCCAGCTCTAGCCAACATCCCTCGCCCCAGCATTTT. As protein: CASSSQHPSPQHF.

This clonotype occurred a few times. V usage is TRBV29-1 and J usage is TRBJ2-5; 8 bases are a match to TRBD2. The CDR3 covers 13 residues. Trimming cost V 7 bases and J 4 bases; bases outside gene matches: 8. Germline loops: CDR1 SQVTM, CDR2 ANQGSEA. CDR3 sequence reads: CSAVGAGGETQYF. The CDR3 DNA reads as TGCAGCGCCGTAGGGGCGGGAGGAGAGACCCAGTACTTC. Full variable domain (rest looked up from reference TRBV29-1 and TRBJ2-5): SAVISQKPSRDICQRGTSLTIQCQVDSQVTMMFWYRQQPGQSLTLIATANQGSEATYESGFVIDKFPISRPNLTFSTLTVSNMSPEDSSIYLCSAVGAGGETQYFGPGTRLLVL.

The V and J genes are TRBV10-3 and TRBJ2-2; D may correspond to TRBD1 or TRBD2 (5 bases each). The CDR3 is 13 amino acids. With 7 bases removed from V and 7 bases from J, the gap between germline ends came to 13 bases. Germline CDR1 is ENHRY and CDR2 is SYGVKD. The CDR3 sequence is CAITAGTIGELFF. For the CDR3, the DNA is TGTGCCATCACAGCAGGGACGATCGGGGAGCTGTTTTTT.

Many counts were recorded for this clonotype. The V gene is TRBV29-1, the J gene TRBJ1-2, with D possibly being TRBD1 (6 bases). The CDR3 has 13 residues. With 6 bases removed from V and 0 bases from J, the gap between germline ends came to 11 bases. Germline V gene lookup returns CDR1 SQVTM and CDR2 ANQGSEA. CDR3 sequence: CSVGDTSNYGYTF. The DNA of the CDR3 is TGCAGCGTGGGGGACACTTCTAACTATGGCTACACCTTC. Based on the CDR3 plus reference TRBV29-1 and TRBJ1-2, the full variable domain is SAVISQKPSRDICQRGTSLTIQCQVDSQVTMMFWYRQQPGQSLTLIATANQGSEATYESGFVIDKFPISRPNLTFSTLTVSNMSPEDSSIYLCSVGDTSNYGYTFGSGTRLTVV.

V gene TRBV7-9 combines with J gene TRBJ1-1; a possible D gene is TRBD1 (5 bases). This CDR3 comprises 15 residues. Trimming removed 4 bases at V and 0 bases at J, with 12 bases between. Germline assignment: CDR1 SEHNR and CDR2 FQNEAQ (reference sequence). CDR3 DNA sequence: TGTGCCAGCAGCTCGCAGGGAATTATGAACACTGAAGCTTTCTTT. This encodes CASSSQGIMNTEAFF.

This clonotype occurred many times. The chain links TRBV12-3 or TRBV12-4 to TRBJ1-2; no clear D. V was cut by 1 base and J by 6 bases, with 9 bases left in between. The CDR3 runs 13 residues. CDR3 amino acids: CASSLGQLNGYTF. CDR3 sequence (DNA): TGTGCCAGCAGTTTAGGGCAGCTTAATGGCTACACCTTC.

The rearrangement uses TRBV29-1 and TRBJ2-4; D possibly uses TRBD1 or TRBD2 (5 bases each). Trimming pared 4 bases from V and 7 bases from J, leaving 8 bases between. The length of the CDR3 is 11 residues. Germline V gene lookup returns CDR1 SQVTM and CDR2 ANQGSEA. The CDR3 region has the DNA TGCAGCGTTGTGTGGGGGAACATTCAGTACTTC. Translation gives CSVVWGNIQYF.